The 10 T cell receptor beta chains presented below share a single source sample, sequenced in a study of cytomegalovirus exposure and HLA in healthy donors. The primer mix had 60 Vbeta and 13 Jbeta primers. This table comes from immunoSEQ multiplex PCR, and its TCRdb copy is limited to in-frame clones, with some not included. Here the sample spans about 130,000 clones, over 60% being singletons. The sample taken for sequencing was PBMCs. These receptors all come from a female donor in good health and CMV-seronegative.

J is TRBJ1-3 and V is TRBV18; D gene uncertain. CDR1 is KGHSH, CDR2 LQKENI, per germline. The CDR3 is made up of 16 amino acids. Trimming removed 1 base from V and 2 bases from J, with 12 bases in between. The CDR3 nucleotides read TGTGCCAGCTCACCACTGGGTCAGGAACCTGGAAACACCATATATTTT. It is translated as CASSPLGQEPGNTIYF.

This sequence joins TRBV5-1 and TRBJ1-2; a weak D match, TRBD1 (5 bases). V lost 4 bases and J lost 5, with 9 bases in between. This CDR3 is 12 amino acids long. Germline CDR1 and CDR2: SGHRS and YFSETQ. Here the CDR3 reads CASSPDRYGYTF. Written as DNA, the CDR3 is TGCGCCAGCAGCCCCGACAGATATGGCTACACCTTC. The variable domain in full, with the rest retrieved from reference TRBV5-1 and TRBJ1-2, is KAGVTQTPRYLIKTRGQQVTLSCSPISGHRSVSWYQQTPGQGLQFLFEYFSETQRNKGNFPGRFSGRQFSNSRSEMNVSTLELGDSALYLCASSPDRYGYTFGSGTRLTVV.

The chain uses TRBV2 and TRBJ1-4, with a tentative D call TRBD1 (5 bases). The CDR3 consists of 14 residues. Germline V gene data show CDR1 as SNHLY and CDR2 as FYNNEI. V lost 4 bases and J 6 bases, leaving 12 bases between the germline ends. CDR3 protein: CASSALGGDEKLFF. The CDR3 DNA reads as TGTGCCAGCAGTGCCTTGGGAGGGGATGAAAAACTGTTTTTT.

The chain's CDR3 is CASSQAWQGARGNTIYF. The CDR3, as DNA: TGCGCCAGCAGCCAAGCTTGGCAGGGGGCGCGGGGGAACACCATATATTTT. This chain joins TRBV4-1 and TRBJ1-3, with 8 positions matching TRBD1. This CDR3 is built from 17 residues. With 1 base clipped from V and 7 bases from J, the junction kept 12 bases outside the gene matches. The germline gives CDR1 MGHRA, CDR2 YSYEKL.

The rearrangement uses TRBV9 and TRBJ2-1; 8 nucleotides match TRBD2. V was clipped by 4 bases and J by 3 bases; unmatched bases: 6. The length of the CDR3 is 15 residues. CDR1 SGDLS and CDR2 YYNGEE come from the germline V gene. The CDR3 protein is CASSPSGSFYNEQFF. CDR3 DNA: TGTGCCAGCAGCCCCAGCGGGAGTTTCTACAATGAGCAGTTCTTC.

As to this clone: The junction departs from germline at one end; a sequencing error may be responsible. The chain employs TRBV7-6 and TRBJ2-3; tentative D call: TRBD1 (6 bases). The length of the CDR3 is 16 residues. CDR1 is SGHVS, CDR2 FNYEAQ, per germline. The CDR3 DNA is TGTGCCAGCAGCCTCCGATGGGTGGGGGACACAAATACGCAGTATTTT. Protein product: CASSLRWVGDTNTQYF.

The CDR3 sequence: CASSPGWGGTDTQYF. The CDR3 nucleotides read TGCGCCAGCAGCCCAGGGTGGGGGGGCACAGATACGCAGTATTTT. V usage is TRBV5-1 and J usage is TRBJ2-3, with TRBD2 as a possible D gene (6 bases). The CDR3 has 15 residues. V lost 4 bases and J 1 base, leaving 13 bases between the germline ends. The germline gives CDR1 SGHRS, CDR2 YFSETQ.

This clone was seen a few times. This sequence joins TRBV27 and TRBJ1-5; 8 nucleotides agree with TRBD1. The CDR3 loop spans 14 amino acids. Trimming at V came to 5 bases and at J to 4 bases, leaving 4 bases not matched to a gene. Germline-derived CDR1 and CDR2 are MNHEY and SMNVEV (reference sequence). CDR3 loop: CASSPQGENQPQHF. The CDR3 region has the DNA TGTGCCAGCAGTCCACAGGGGGAGAATCAGCCCCAGCATTTT.

The chain is built from TRBV29-1 and TRBJ2-3; D is perhaps TRBD2 (5 bases). The CDR3 runs to 15 residues. Trimming removed 5 bases from V and 2 bases from J, with 17 bases in between. CDR1 is SQVTM and CDR2 is ANQGSEA in the germline V gene. CDR3 sequence reads: CSVQAERRYTDTQYF. CDR3 DNA: TGCAGCGTTCAAGCGGAGCGGAGATACACAGATACGCAGTATTTT.

This clone was found a few times. This chain joins TRBV19 and TRBJ1-1; TRBD1 matches at 8 bases. In germline, CDR1 is LNHDA, CDR2 SQIVND (reference sequence). The CDR3 loop spans 17 amino acids. V shed 9 bases, J shed 1 base, and the junction held 16 bases outside the gene matches. The CDR3 spells CARNRDRNHWGNTEAFF. For the CDR3, the DNA is TGTGCCAGGAACCGGGACAGGAACCACTGGGGGAACACTGAAGCTTTCTTT.